A single sample gave rise to the 27 T cell receptor beta chains below, sequenced in a study of T cells after somatic rescue of genetic block. Assay used: immunoSEQ multiplex PCR; TCRdb lists only in-frame clones, some missing. This sample has under 150,000 clones; around nine tenths occur once, and the top ten carry roughly 1.5%. Sequenced input: peripheral blood mononuclear cells (PBMCs). The receptor set was obtained from a young woman.

In this sample, this clone turned up a few times. The gene calls are TRBV19 and TRBJ1-6; D not certain. The V and J ends lost 2 bases and 11 bases respectively, with 10 bases between them. Germline CDR1 LNHDA, CDR2 SQIVND (reference sequence). The CDR3 has 13 residues. Here the CDR3 reads CASSIKGVTPLHF. The CDR3 DNA reads as TGTGCCAGTAGTATAAAGGGCGTTACACCCCTCCACTTT.

In this sample, this clone turned up once. V and J are TRBV6-5 and TRBJ2-7; no clear D gene. The CDR3 extends over 11 amino acids. The germline V gene has CDR1 MNHEY and CDR2 SVGAGI. The germline V and J ends were trimmed by 4 bases and 4 bases, with 5 bases remaining between them. CDR3: CASSWGYEQYF. CDR3 DNA: TGTGCCAGCAGTTGGGGTTACGAGCAGTACTTC.

This chain joins TRBV11-2 and TRBJ2-1; D not certain. The germline V gene has CDR1 SGHAT and CDR2 FQNNGV. V was shortened by 0 bases and J by 2 bases, with 11 bases between the two germline ends. CDR3 size: 16 residues. For the CDR3, the DNA is TGTGCCAGCAGCTTAGATTTCAGAATCCCCTACAATGAGCAGTTCTTC. Its translation: CASSLDFRIPYNEQFF.

The chain is built from TRBV7-3 and TRBJ2-3; D unresolved. CDR1 SGHTA and CDR2 FQGTGA come from the germline V gene. V lost 5 bases to trimming and J lost 5 bases, with 17 bases between them. There are 15 residues in the CDR3. The CDR3 region has the DNA TGTGCCAGCAGCGAAAAGTTATCGTACGGAGATACGCAGTATTTT. Its protein is CASSEKLSYGDTQYF.

The chain combines TRBV7-9 with TRBJ1-5; D call uncertain. The CDR3 has 14 residues. Deletions cut 4 bases from V and 3 bases from J, with 10 bases between. Germline CDR1 is SEHNR and CDR2 is FQNEAQ (reference sequence). The CDR3 here is CASSSDTTNQPQHF. CDR3 coding DNA: TGTGCCAGCAGCTCCGACACTACCAATCAGCCCCAGCATTTT. Combining the CDR3 with reference TRBV7-9 and TRBJ1-5 gives the whole variable domain DTGVSQNPRHKITKRGQNVTFRCDPISEHNRLYWYRQTLGQGPEFLTYFQNEAQLEKSRLLSDRFSAERPKGSFSTLEIQRTEQGDSAMYLCASSSDTTNQPQHFGDGTRLSIL.

Worth noting for this clone: One end of the junction varies from germline; a read error may be responsible. The chain carries TRBV2 and TRBJ1-5, with TRBD1 as a possible D gene (6 bases). This CDR3 is 14 amino acids long. Germline CDR1 SNHLY, CDR2 FYNNEI. This CDR3 reads CAGSLEGGNQPQHF. The CDR3 nucleotides read TGTGCCGGCAGCCTGGAGGGGGGCAATCAGCCCCAGCATTTT. Full variable domain (missing parts from reference TRBV2 and TRBJ1-5): EPEVTQTPSHQVTQMGQEVILRCVPISNHLYFYWYRQILGQKVEFLVSFYNNEISEKSEIFDDQFSVERPDGSNFTLKIRSTKLEDSAMYFCAGSLEGGNQPQHFGDGTRLSIL.

This clone was observed a few times. The chain combines TRBV7-9 with TRBJ1-1; no clear D. Per germline, CDR1 SEHNR and CDR2 FQNEAQ (reference sequence). This CDR3 has 12 residues. V lost 5 bases and J 4 bases, leaving 8 bases between the germline ends. In DNA form, the CDR3 reads TGTGCCAGCAGCGAAGGGCGCACTGAAGCTTTCTTT. As protein: CASSEGRTEAFF.

This rearrangement joins TRBV6-5 to TRBJ2-3; a weak D match, TRBD2 (6 bases). The CDR3 has 11 residues. Per the germline V gene, CDR1 is MNHEY and CDR2 is SVGAGI. V was trimmed by 7 bases and J by 8 bases, leaving 10 bases between them. The CDR3 region is CASTGGTTQYF. The CDR3 bases are TGTGCCAGCACTGGGGGGACTACGCAGTATTTT.

To note about this clone: Other DNA variants within this sample encode the same CDR3. The chain employs TRBV9 and TRBJ1-5; unclear D gene. V was pared by 0 bases and J by 1 base, with 5 bases between. The V gene's germline CDR1 is SGDLS and CDR2 YYNGEE. The CDR3 has 14 residues. CDR3 in amino acids: CASSVGGSNQPQHF. The DNA of the CDR3 is TGTGCCAGCAGCGTAGGTGGAAGCAATCAGCCCCAGCATTTT.

This sequence joins TRBV7-2 and TRBJ2-2; D gene ambiguous. The CDR3 runs 13 residues. V shed 4 bases and J shed 5 bases, with 8 bases lying between them. The germline gives CDR1 SGHTA, CDR2 FQGNSA. In DNA form, the CDR3 reads TGTGCCAGCAGCTCCAGAAGGACCGGGGAGCTGTTTTTT. Protein sequence: CASSSRRTGELFF.

The chain has TRBV6-4 and TRBJ1-2, with TRBD1 matching 10 bases. The CDR3 extends over 13 amino acids. J was trimmed by 10 bases and V by 5 bases; bases with no gene match: 7. The V gene's germline CDR1 is MRHNA and CDR2 SNTAGT. CDR3 region: CASSHPGQGNYTF. As DNA, the CDR3 is TGTGCCAGCAGTCATCCGGGACAGGGGAACTACACCTTC.

This sequence joins TRBV14 and TRBJ2-7, with TRBD1 identical over 8 bases. CDR3 size: 14 residues. The V and J ends lost 3 bases and 4 bases, in that order; junction bases with no gene match: 5. Germline V gives CDR1 SGHDN, CDR2 FVKESK. The CDR3 spells CASSQRQGPYEQYF. CDR3 DNA sequence: TGTGCCAGCAGCCAGAGACAGGGGCCGTACGAGCAGTACTTC.

This rearrangement joins TRBV23-1 to TRBJ1-1; 10 nucleotides agree with TRBD1. TRBV23-1 is labeled an ORF, and its function is uncertain. This CDR3 has 14 residues. V was clipped by 7 bases and J by 1 base; unmatched bases: 3. Written as DNA, the CDR3 is TGCGCCAGCAATCGACAGGGGGCGAACACTGAAGCTTTCTTT. Its protein product is CASNRQGANTEAFF.

The chain has TRBV9 and TRBJ2-2; D uncertain. V lost 2 bases to trimming and J lost 0 bases, with 5 bases between them. This CDR3 region has 14 residues. CDR1 is SGDLS, CDR2 YYNGEE, per germline. The CDR3 loop reads CASSVTSNTGELFF. The CDR3 DNA sequence: TGTGCCAGCAGCGTGACATCGAACACCGGGGAGCTGTTTTTT.

The genes are TRBV10-2 and TRBJ1-6, with no clear D. CDR3 length: 14 amino acids. Germline V lookup: CDR1 WSHSY, CDR2 SAAADI. V dropped 0 bases and J dropped 6 bases, with 6 bases sitting between them. The CDR3: CASSESKGNSPLHF. In nucleotides, the CDR3 is TGCGCCAGCAGTGAGTCAAAGGGTAATTCACCCCTCCACTTT.

The rearrangement links TRBV5-5 to TRBJ1-6; 7 bases align to TRBD1. The germline gives CDR1 SGHKS, CDR2 YYEKEE (reference sequence). J lost 3 bases, V lost 4 bases, and 4 bases had no gene match. This CDR3 has 15 residues. DNA for the CDR3: TGTGCCAGCAGCCCGCGGACAGGCTATAATTCACCCCTCCACTTT. As protein: CASSPRTGYNSPLHF. Full variable domain (rest looked up from reference TRBV5-5 and TRBJ1-6): DAGVTQSPTHLIKTRGQQVTLRCSPISGHKSVSWYQQVLGQGPQFIFQYYEKEERGRGNFPDRFSARQFPNYSSELNVNALLLGDSALYLCASSPRTGYNSPLHFGNGTRLTVT.

V usage is TRBV29-1 and J usage is TRBJ2-7; D gene ambiguous. The ends were cut back, 1 base at V and 3 bases at J, with 10 bases in the middle. This CDR3 has 13 residues. Looked up from germline, CDR1 is SQVTM and CDR2 is ANQGSEA. CDR3 region: CSVEVESNYEQYF. The CDR3 coding sequence is TGCAGCGTTGAAGTCGAGAGTAACTACGAGCAGTACTTC.

Regarding this clone: The DNA is left out, because the CDR3 cannot be placed on it with certainty; the CDR3 is given as TCRdb lists it. This chain joins TRBV6-1 and TRBJ1-1. The CDR3 is 14 residues long, ends included. Germline CDR1 is MNHNS and CDR2 is SASEGT. CDR3 residues: CASSSSTDYTEAFF.

The chain uses TRBV2 and TRBJ1-5, with D tentatively TRBD1 (5 bases). The CDR3 runs 14 residues. Looked up from germline, CDR1 is SNHLY and CDR2 is FYNNEI. V dropped 6 bases and J dropped 6 bases, with 15 bases sitting between them. The CDR3: CASSGPGTSQPQHF. In DNA, the CDR3 is TGTGCCAGCAGCGGTCCCGGGACGAGTCAGCCCCAGCATTTT.

The chain uses TRBV10-3 and TRBJ1-1; a possible D gene is TRBD1 (6 bases). Trimming removed 11 bases at V and 2 bases at J, with 12 bases between. The CDR3 contains 12 residues. Per germline, CDR1 ENHRY and CDR2 SYGVKD. The CDR3 coding sequence is TGTGCCGTCGGACAGACAAACACTGAAGCTTTCTTT. It codes for CAVGQTNTEAFF.

This rearrangement joins TRBV5-1 to TRBJ1-3; D is possibly TRBD1 (5 bases). V lost 1 base to trimming and J lost 7 bases, with 12 bases between them. The germline V gene encodes CDR1 SGHRS and CDR2 YFSETQ. The CDR3 spans 14 residues. This CDR3 is CASSLIGQANTIYF. The CDR3 DNA is TGCGCCAGCAGCTTGATCGGACAAGCTAACACCATATATTTT.

This sequence joins TRBV2 and TRBJ1-4; tentative D call: TRBD1 (5 bases). The germline V and J ends were trimmed by 6 bases and 4 bases, with 12 bases remaining between them. This CDR3 is built from 14 residues. The germline CDR1 and CDR2 sequences are SNHLY and FYNNEI. CDR3 nucleotides: TGTGCCAGCAGCCCATGGGACGATAATGAAAAACTGTTTTTT. It translates to CASSPWDDNEKLFF.

The DNA of the CDR3 is TGTGCCAGCAGCCATCCAGGGGGCGCGCACTACGAGCAGTACTTC. Its translation: CASSHPGGAHYEQYF. J is TRBJ2-7 and V is TRBV7-9; 8 bases agree with TRBD1. V lost 5 bases and J lost 3; bases outside the gene matches: 9. CDR1 is SEHNR, CDR2 FQNEAQ, per germline (reference sequence). There are 15 residues in the CDR3.

This chain connects TRBV13 to TRBJ1-5; D unresolved. Germline V gene lookup returns CDR1 PRHDT and CDR2 FYEKMQ (reference sequence). The CDR3 is 14 residues long. Trimming took 6 bases from V and 4 from J, leaving 13 bases between them. Here the CDR3 reads CASRWRAGNQPQHF. The CDR3 nucleotides read TGTGCCAGCAGGTGGAGGGCGGGTAATCAGCCCCAGCATTTT.

J is TRBJ1-6 and V is TRBV30, with TRBD1 as a possible D gene (5 bases). Per the germline V gene, CDR1 is GTSNPN and CDR2 is SVGIG (reference sequence). The CDR3 totals 16 residues. Trimming cost V 2 bases and J 7 bases, with 18 bases left between them. In nucleotides, the CDR3 is TGTGCCTGGAGTCGCCCCGGGACGGCAGACAATTCACCCCTCCACTTT. Its translation: CAWSRPGTADNSPLHF.

The genes are TRBV9 and TRBJ2-5; D not resolved. Germline lookup yields CDR1 SGDLS and CDR2 YYNGEE. The CDR3 contains 15 residues. Trimming took 4 bases from V and 5 from J, leaving 18 bases between them. The CDR3 sequence is CASSQTPVVGETQYF. CDR3 bases: TGTGCCAGCAGCCAAACTCCAGTAGTGGGTGAGACCCAGTACTTC.

V gene TRBV23-1 combines with J gene TRBJ1-5, with TRBD1 matching 9 bases. TRBV23-1 is an open reading frame, and its role is uncertain. V shed 1 base, J shed 12 bases, and the junction held 7 bases outside the gene matches. This CDR3 is built from 14 residues. The CDR3 spells CASSQWGTGTNQHF. The CDR3 region has the DNA TGCGCCAGCAGTCAATGGGGGACAGGGACCAACCAGCATTTT.